The present entry profiles one TCR beta chain with its context. Its specificity is not known. The tumor samples were collected prior to definitive surgery or chemotherapy. The CDR3 spans 16 residues. With 0 bases removed from V and 2 bases from J, the gap between germline ends came to 13 bases. Germline V gene data show CDR1 as MNHEY and CDR2 as SVGAGI. This record belongs to a study of high-grade serous ovarian cancer treatment subgroups. Study-wide context: Each sample yielded on average roughly 7,000 unique TCR beta rearrangements from some 15,000 reads. General study points: Same-patient tumor repertoires overlapped at about 0.11 to 0.85; different patients barely overlapped.

TCRdb keeps only in-frame clones here, not all; method: immunoSEQ multiplex PCR. The sample lists about 7,100 clones; roughly 85% were seen once. The sequenced sample consisted of tumor tissue. This sequence originates from a human donor with high-grade serous ovarian cancer. This sequence joins TRBV6-5 and TRBJ1-2; no definite D call. In DNA, the CDR3 is TGTGCCAGCAGTTACTCGGGAATAACTGACAACTATGGCTACACCTTC. The encoded protein is CASSYSGITDNYGYTF.